This paragraph reports one T cell receptor (beta chain). The target of this receptor is not known. Base qualities are missing; no much larger clone stands one base away. This entry belongs to a study of CD8 T cells in Susac syndrome (dated by TCRdb to the late 2010s). A note on the overall study: Repertoire sequencing was used to test whether CD8+ T cell activation and differentiation in Susac syndrome was antigen driven.

Broad study findings and their caveats: The number of individuals in the TCR sequencing and HLA analysis was acknowledged as relatively small.

Peripheral blood CD8+ and CD4+ T cells from healthy donors, Susac syndrome patients and multiple sclerosis patients were profiled using high-throughput TCR beta sequencing. Treatment-naive patients with stable or active relapsing-remitting disease fulfilling revised McDonald criteria were used as multiple sclerosis controls. Bulk CD8+ and CD4+ T cells were purified magnetically by negative isolation, whereas CD8+ TEMRA cells were enriched by FACS. Blood was collected in EDTA tubes and processed within 24 hours, with PBMCs isolated through density gradient centrifugation. PBMCs intended for TCR sequencing were cryopreserved in liquid nitrogen and were subsequently thawed in a 37 degrees C water bath. The sorted or isolated CD4+, CD8+ and CD8+ TEMRA cells had a purity of 90% or higher. RNA was extracted using the RNeasy kit, and roughly 0.5 to 1 ug of the RNA was reverse transcribed with random hexamers. The immunoSEQ multiplex PCR assay, covering 54 Vbeta and 13 Jbeta segments, was used to amplify TCR beta CDR3 regions. PCR amplification bias was corrected using a synthetic template baseline for primer optimization and computational correction. Turning to the authors' computational methods: Reads were annotated to V, D and J genes according to IMGT and were analyzed with immunoSEQ Analyzer, with only productive sequences retained. To calculate clonality, Shannon entropy was normalized by log2 of the number of productive unique sequences and then subtracted from one. For each patient and control, public and private clones were evaluated among the 100 most prevalent clones. Susac-specific clones were defined as absent from healthy and MS cohorts, around 1,000 published viral clones and other ImmuneACCESS disease sequences. TCRdb reanalyzed the raw reads on its own, using fastp at Q25 for trimming and MiXCR for clone calling, and kept in-frame beta chains. Each record represents a unique CDR3 protein, reported with the most common genes and DNA among its rows. These V and J calls rely on TCRdb rather than the paper's analysis. The sample data list 190,000 or so distinct CDR3 sequences, and about 95% of these were observed just once. The ten most abundant clones make up roughly 0.088% of the sample.

The cysteine opens and the phenylalanine closes a CDR3 of 14 amino acids. The DNA shown is the 42-base CDR3, in frame from base 1. Trimmed from V: 4 bases; trimmed from J: 5 bases; junction bases lacking a gene match: 7. CDR1 and CDR2 are read off the germline V gene (reference sequence) as LGHDT and YNNKEL. This receptor was taken from a human donor with multiple sclerosis. The rearrangement combines TRBV3-1 with TRBJ1-2; TRBD1 lines up with 7 middle nucleotides. The sample comprised CD4+ T cells from PBMCs. The CDR3 is CASSPRAGGYGYTF. The sequence in DNA is TGTGCCAGCAGCCCGAGGGCAGGGGGGTATGGCTACACCTTC. This CDR3, with the reference TRBV3-1 and TRBJ1-2 proteins standing in past its ends, gives the full variable domain DTAVSQTPKYLVTQMGNDKSIKCEQNLGHDTMYWYKQDSKKFLKIMFSYNNKELIINETVPNRFSPKSPDKAHLNLHINSLELGDSAVYFCASSPRAGGYGYTFGSGTRLTVV.